The 20 T cell receptor beta chains in this list originate from one sample, sequenced in a study of regulatory T cells in long-lasting Graves disease. Time point given: newly diagnosed GD, antithyroid drugs for less than 3 months. The TCR library used RNA extracted from PBMCs. The authors built TCR beta libraries using iRepertoire HTBI primers and Arm-PCR of CDR3 regions. TCRdb independently ran MiXCR on the multiplex PCR reads; one entry per CDR3 protein. The sample includes 620,000 or so distinct CDR3 sequences, about 15% of them seen just once. The same data also contributed to another study, on T cells in Graves' hyperthyroidism and ophthalmopathy.

This sample comprised peripheral blood mononuclear cells (PBMCs), obtained at new diagnosis, from a patient treated with antithyroid drugs. The receptors come from a woman aged 25 to 39 with Graves disease.

At least ten counts were recorded for this clonotype. The chain uses TRBV5-1 and TRBJ2-3; no clear D gene. CDR1 is SGHRS and CDR2 is YFSETQ in the germline V gene. V was clipped by 1 base and J by 2 bases, with 11 bases between them. CDR3 length equals 15 residues. CDR3 bases: TGCGCCAGCAGCTTGTCGGTAGCTGTCACAGATACGCAGTATTTT. Translating it yields CASSLSVAVTDTQYF.

Only a few counts were recorded for this clonotype. The V and J genes are TRBV11-1 and TRBJ2-1, with a weak D call TRBD1 (6 bases). Trimming removed 4 bases from V and 8 bases from J, with 12 bases in between. Germline CDR1 and CDR2: SGHAT and FQDESV (reference sequence). This CDR3 is 13 amino acids long. The CDR3 is CASSWTVGDEQFF. The CDR3 DNA sequence: TGTGCCAGCAGCTGGACAGTTGGGGATGAGCAGTTCTTC.

This clonotype has a count of ten or more. The chain recombines TRBV7-9 with TRBJ2-1; TRBD1 aligns across 7 bases. The CDR3 is 13 residues long. Germline V gives CDR1 SEHNR, CDR2 FQNEAQ (reference sequence). With V trimmed by 3 bases and J by 9 bases, 5 bases remained unmatched. DNA of the CDR3: TGTGCCAGCAGCTTGACAGGGATGGTTGAGCAGTTCTTC. Protein product: CASSLTGMVEQFF.

The rearrangement joins TRBV7-2 to TRBJ2-7; tentative D call: TRBD1 (6 bases). Looked up from germline, CDR1 is SGHTA and CDR2 is FQGNSA. Trimming removed 5 bases from V and 2 bases from J, with 16 bases in between. This CDR3 is built from 15 residues. The CDR3 region is CASSVLGGPAYEQYF. The CDR3 nucleotides are TGTGCCAGCAGCGTCCTAGGGGGACCTGCCTACGAGCAGTACTTC.

This chain uses TRBV3-1 with TRBJ2-2; 9 nucleotides match TRBD2. The CDR3 consists of 15 residues. The trim removed 2 bases at V and 6 bases at J, leaving 4 bases unmatched. In germline, CDR1 is LGHDT, CDR2 YNNKEL (reference sequence). The CDR3 sequence is CASSQPSGEAGELFF. The CDR3 coding sequence is TGTGCCAGCAGCCAACCTAGCGGGGAGGCCGGGGAGCTGTTTTTT.

Only a few counts were recorded for this clonotype. The V gene is TRBV6-1, the J gene TRBJ2-1; 9 bases map to TRBD2. The germline CDR1 and CDR2 sequences are MNHNS and SASEGT. This CDR3 is built from 14 residues. After removal of 5 bases from V and 5 bases from J, the junction contained 4 bases not matched to a gene. The CDR3 nucleotides read TGTGCCAGCAGTCGAGCGGGAGGAAACAATGAGCAGTTCTTC. The encoded protein is CASSRAGGNNEQFF.

The chain recombines TRBV20-1 with TRBJ2-5; tentatively, D is TRBD1 (6 bases). The CDR3 has 14 residues. Trimming pared 6 bases from V and 5 bases from J, leaving 19 bases between. Germline V CDR1 and CDR2: DFQATT, SNEGSKA (reference sequence). CDR3 DNA sequence: TGCAGTGCCCCCCGGGACACCATAATCGAGACCCAGTACTTC. It is translated as CSAPRDTIIETQYF.

V and J are TRBV7-6 and TRBJ2-2; the match to TRBD2 covers 7 bases. Per the germline V gene, CDR1 is SGHVS and CDR2 is FNYEAQ. The CDR3 is 19 residues long. The J segment lost 2 bases and the V segment lost 0 bases, leaving 12 bases of the junction unmatched. CDR3 in amino acids: CASSLAVGGTGSNTGELFF. CDR3 DNA: TGTGCCAGCAGCTTAGCGGTCGGGGGGACCGGGTCCAACACCGGGGAGCTGTTTTTT.

The chain recombines TRBV3-1 with TRBJ2-1; 9 bases map to TRBD2. Looked up from germline, CDR1 is LGHDT and CDR2 is YNNKEL (reference sequence). The CDR3 runs 15 residues. J lost 5 bases, V lost 1 base, and 3 bases had no gene match. CDR3: CASSQVSSGNNEQFF. For the CDR3, the DNA is TGTGCCAGCAGCCAAGTCTCTAGCGGGAACAATGAGCAGTTCTTC.

This clonotype was picked up many times. The rearrangement joins TRBV2 to TRBJ2-1; D uncertain. The CDR3 contains 11 residues. Trimming shortened V by 6 bases and J by 10 bases, and 10 bases separated the two germline ends. Germline loops: CDR1 SNHLY, CDR2 FYNNEI. The CDR3 nucleotides are TGTGCCAGCAGGCGCGGACCCGAGCAGTTCTTC. The encoded protein is CASRRGPEQFF. Together with reference TRBV2 and TRBJ2-1, the CDR3 gives the full variable domain: EPEVTQTPSHQVTQMGQEVILRCVPISNHLYFYWYRQILGQKVEFLVSFYNNEISEKSEIFDDQFSVERPDGSNFTLKIRSTKLEDSAMYFCASRRGPEQFFGPGTRLTVL.

The rearrangement joins TRBV7-9 to TRBJ1-5; D is undetermined. The CDR3 has 14 residues. The germline V and J ends were trimmed by 2 bases and 3 bases, with 8 bases remaining between them. Germline V gene lookup returns CDR1 SEHNR and CDR2 FQNEAQ (reference sequence). CDR3 loop: CASSLTDNNQPQHF. The CDR3 DNA is TGTGCCAGCAGCTTAACAGATAACAATCAGCCCCAGCATTTT. The full variable domain, with the rest looked up from reference TRBV7-9 and TRBJ1-5, is DTGVSQNPRHKITKRGQNVTFRCDPISEHNRLYWYRQTLGQGPEFLTYFQNEAQLEKSRLLSDRFSAERPKGSFSTLEIQRTEQGDSAMYLCASSLTDNNQPQHFGDGTRLSIL.

V usage is TRBV5-1 and J usage is TRBJ2-5; 7 bases are a match to TRBD2. CDR1 and CDR2 from the germline V gene are SGHRS and YFSETQ. The CDR3 is made up of 13 amino acids. The V and J ends lost 10 bases and 0 bases, in that order; junction bases with no gene match: 6. CDR3 nucleotides: TGCGCCTCAGGGAGGGGAAACCAAGAGACCCAGTACTTC. Protein: CASGRGNQETQYF.

This clonotype was counted only a few times. The chain links TRBV24-1 to TRBJ2-1; either TRBD1 or TRBD2 may supply D (5 bases each). Germline CDR1 is KGHDR and CDR2 is SFDVKD. Trimming took 0 bases from V and 6 from J, leaving 8 bases between them. This CDR3 contains 14 residues. The CDR3 spells CATSDLAGTNEQFF. In DNA form, the CDR3 reads TGTGCCACCAGTGATTTGGCAGGGACCAATGAGCAGTTCTTC.

The V call is TRBV10-3, the J call TRBJ1-3; D call uncertain. CDR3 length: 14 amino acids. The V end lost 3 bases, the J end lost 0 bases, and 6 bases lay between the germline ends. CDR1 ENHRY and CDR2 SYGVKD come from the germline V gene. The DNA of the CDR3 is TGTGCCATCAGTGACAGTTTCTCTGGAAACACCATATATTTT. This translates into CAISDSFSGNTIYF.

This chain joins TRBV30 and TRBJ2-3; no firm D call. The CDR3 is 12 amino acids. Trimming removed 5 bases from V and 2 bases from J, with 8 bases in between. Germline CDR1 reads GTSNPN; CDR2 reads SVGIG (reference sequence). The CDR3 loop reads CAWRRFTDTQYF. The CDR3 coding sequence is TGTGCCTGGCGAAGGTTCACAGATACGCAGTATTTT. The variable domain in full, completed from reference TRBV30 and TRBJ2-3, reads SQTIHQWPATLVQPVGSPLSLECTVEGTSNPNLYWYRQAAGRGLQLLFYSVGIGQISSEVPQNLSASRPQDRQFILSSKKLLLSDSGFYLCAWRRFTDTQYFGPGTRLTVL.

This clonotype showed up many times. V usage is TRBV12-3 or TRBV12-4 and J usage is TRBJ2-1, with 10 bases that match TRBD2. This CDR3 is 14 amino acids long. V dropped 7 bases and J dropped 9; count of bases not matched to a gene: 9. The CDR3 region has the DNA TGTGCCAGCACCGTACGTAGCGGGAGGTTTGAGCAGTTCTTC. Protein product: CASTVRSGRFEQFF.

This clonotype was picked up many times. The chain employs TRBV2 and TRBJ2-3; 11 bases are a match to TRBD2. Germline V gives CDR1 SNHLY, CDR2 FYNNEI. CDR3 length: 18 residues. V dropped 4 bases and J dropped 3; count of bases not matched to a gene: 12. The CDR3 sequence is CASSGPGLADLLTDTQYF. CDR3 bases: TGTGCCAGCAGTGGCCCGGGACTAGCGGACCTCCTTACAGATACGCAGTATTTT.

The chain joins TRBV30 to TRBJ2-7; possible D gene TRBD1, 6 bases. Germline CDR1 reads GTSNPN; CDR2 reads SVGIG (reference sequence). The length of the CDR3 is 13 residues. V was trimmed by 5 bases and J by 0 bases, leaving 11 bases between them. The CDR3 loop is CAWDGDNSYEQYF. CDR3 nucleotides: TGTGCCTGGGATGGGGACAACTCCTACGAGCAGTACTTC.

The sample holds a few counts of this clonotype. V usage is TRBV20-1 and J usage is TRBJ1-5, with D possibly TRBD1 on 5 matching bases. The CDR3 has 12 amino acids. Germline V CDR1 and CDR2: DFQATT, SNEGSKA (reference sequence). The V end lost 0 bases, the J end lost 9 bases, and 9 bases lay between the germline ends. The CDR3 is CSAREGAGPQHF. The CDR3 bases are TGCAGTGCTAGAGAAGGGGCGGGGCCCCAGCATTTT.

This clonotype has more than one count but fewer than ten. The chain couples TRBV25-1 to TRBJ2-1; 9 nucleotides align to TRBD2. CDR1 is MGHDK, CDR2 SYGVNS, per germline. The V gene end was trimmed by 6 bases and the J gene end by 13 bases; junction bases not matched to a gene: 7. The CDR3 runs to 12 residues. The CDR3 loop is CASSVTSGAQFF. Written as DNA, the CDR3 is TGTGCCAGCAGCGTGACTAGCGGAGCCCAGTTCTTC.